The table lists the clone carrying this T cell receptor beta chain with many counts. No antigen is known for it. Exclusions: uncontrolled infection, other autoimmune disease, pregnancy, lactation. TCR beta CDR3 regions were amplified from RNA transcripts. HTBI primers were used for first-round RT-PCR of the TCR CDR3. TCRdb independently ran MiXCR on the multiplex PCR reads; one entry per CDR3 protein. The table includes 480,000 or so distinct CDR3 sequences, around 50% detected once. The data stem from a study of T cells in Graves' hyperthyroidism and ophthalmopathy. General study results and limits: Ophthalmopathy cases were set apart from stable hyperthyroidism by a 13 V-J model. Most thyroid clonotypes expanded above 0.001 appeared in blood too.

The sequence was collected from an adult woman with Graves' disease, either hyperthyroidism or ophthalmopathy (not recorded which). The sample consisted of peripheral blood or thyroid tissue (not recorded which).

Here the CDR3 reads CSARAIAGVGYEQYF. The CDR3 DNA follows: TGCAGTGCTAGAGCCATAGCGGGAGTTGGCTACGAGCAGTACTTC. The chain couples TRBV20-1 to TRBJ2-7; 9 bases line up with TRBD2. This CDR3 has 15 amino acids. From germline, CDR1 is DFQATT and CDR2 SNEGSKA (reference sequence). Trimming at V came to 1 base and at J to 3 bases, leaving 7 bases not matched to a gene.